The rows below give T cell receptor beta chains drawn from one sample of a study of regulatory T cells in long-lasting Graves disease. TCRdb fed the multiplex PCR reads into MiXCR, producing one record per CDR3 protein. The repertoire has around 480,000 distinct CDR3 sequences, around 16% of them found once; the top ten carry less than 15%. A further study also used this sample, focusing on T cells in Graves' hyperthyroidism and ophthalmopathy.

The sequencing here drew on peripheral blood mononuclear cells (PBMCs), taken at new diagnosis, from a patient treated with antithyroid drugs. The receptors originated from a man aged 35-49 years with Graves disease. The CDR3 runs from the conserved cysteine through the conserved F or W. A D gene is named only where the DNA matches it firmly. A row's size may be missing; if present it is once, few, many or a size class.

TRBV3-1,13,many,-,TRBJ2-5,TGTGCCAGCCGGCCAGCGCTTCAAGAGACCCAGTACTTC,CASRPALQETQYF
TRBV5-1,15,-,TRBD1,TRBJ1-6,TGCGCCAGCAGCTTGGATCCAGGGGGGAATTCACCCCTCCACTTT,CASSLDPGGNSPLHF
TRBV7-2,14,-,TRBD1,TRBJ1-1,TGTGCCAGCAGCTTTTACAGGGGGTTCACTGAAGCTTTCTTT,CASSFYRGFTEAFF
TRBV4-1,15,once,-,TRBJ2-5,TGCGCCAGCAGCCAAGAGAGAGCCCCCAGAGAGACCCAGTACTTC,CASSQERAPRETQYF
TRBV11-2,16,many,-,TRBJ2-4,TGTGCCAGCAGCTTTCAGGGGCTAGGTTCGGGAAACATTCAGTACTTC,CASSFQGLGSGNIQYF
TRBV11-2,14,many,-,TRBJ1-1,TGTGCCAGCAGCTTAGCAGGGACGAACACTGAAGCTTTCTTT,CASSLAGTNTEAFF
TRBV4-1,14,few,-,TRBJ1-1,TGCGCCAGCAGCCAAGATGGAGTGAACACTGAAGCTTTCTTT,CASSQDGVNTEAFF
TRBV28,15,many,TRBD1,TRBJ1-1,TGTGCCAGCAGCCTTAATCCCAGGGGGCCCACTGAAGCTTTCTTT,CASSLNPRGPTEAFF
TRBV5-1,13,many,TRBD2,TRBJ2-1,TGCGCCAGCAAGGTTAGCGGGAAGAATGAGCAGTTCTTC,CASKVSGKNEQFF
TRBV28,16,many,-,TRBJ2-5,TGTGCCAGCAGTTACAACAGGGACTCGTACCAAGAGACCCAGTACTTC,CASSYNRDSYQETQYF
TRBV3-1,14,many,-,TRBJ2-7,TGTGCCAGCAGCCAAGGCGGGCCCCTATACGAGCAGTACTTC,CASSQGGPLYEQYF
TRBV9,16,-,-,TRBJ2-2,TGTGCCAGCAGCTCTCTTGGGGCGGTGAACACCGGGGAGCTGTTTTTT,CASSSLGAVNTGELFF
TRBV7-2,15,-,-,TRBJ1-5,TGTGCCAGCAGCTTGGTCTGGGTTCACAATCAGCCCCAGCATTTT,CASSLVWVHNQPQHF
TRBV5-5,14,many,-,TRBJ2-7,TGTGCCAGCAGCTTTTATAGGGACGTCGACGAGCAGTACTTC,CASSFYRDVDEQYF
TRBV5-1,18,many,-,TRBJ2-1,TGCGCCAGCAGCTTGTGGGAACAGGGAAGTGGGCAAAACAATGAGCAGTTCTTC,CASSLWEQGSGQNNEQFF
TRBV2,13,many,-,TRBJ1-1,TGTGCCAGCAGTGTGGAAGGAAGCACTGAAGCTTTCTTT,CASSVEGSTEAFF
TRBV24-1,15,few,TRBD1,TRBJ2-7,TGTGCCACCAGTGATAGCCGGGACAGGGTGTACGAGCAGTACTTC,CATSDSRDRVYEQYF
TRBV7-2,15,few,TRBD2,TRBJ2-2,TGTGCCAGCAGCTTACAAGTAGCGGGAACCGGGGAGCTGTTTTTT,CASSLQVAGTGELFF
TRBV30,14,many,-,TRBJ2-1,TGTGCCTGGAGTAACTCCCGGGTTAGGAATGAGCAGTTCTTC,CAWSNSRVRNEQFF
TRBV12-3/TRBV12-4,16,many,TRBD2,TRBJ2-1,TGTGCCAGCAGCTTAGCCAGCGGGAGCTCCTACAATGAGCAGTTCTTC,CASSLASGSSYNEQFF
TRBV28,13,many,-,TRBJ1-1,TGTGCCAGCAGTCGGAATTTGGGCACTGAAGCTTTCTTT,CASSRNLGTEAFF
TRBV28,14,many,-,TRBJ2-7,TGTGCCAGCAGTTTCGGACAGTCTACCTACGAGCAGTACTTC,CASSFGQSTYEQYF
TRBV2,12,-,TRBD2,TRBJ2-7,TGTGCCAGCAGGAGGGAGGGCTACAAGCAGTACTTC,CASRREGYKQYF
TRBV4-1,17,-,-,TRBJ1-4,TGCGCCAGCAGCCAAGACTCGCCCTCCGCCCGGGGTGAAAAACTGTTTTTT,CASSQDSPSARGEKLFF
TRBV11-2,15,few,-,TRBJ2-5,TGTGCCAGCAGGATACCCAGGGGAAGGGGGGAGACCCAGTACTTC,CASRIPRGRGETQYF
TRBV2,14,-,TRBD2,TRBJ2-1,TGTGCCAGCCGGCCCGGGACTACAAACAATGAGCAGTTCTTC,CASRPGTTNNEQFF
TRBV30,17,few,-,TRBJ2-6,TGTGCCTGGAGTGGGGGAAGAGGAAGCTCTGGGGCCAACGTCCTGACTTTC,CAWSGGRGSSGANVLTF
TRBV10-3,13,few,TRBD2,TRBJ2-7,TGTGCCATCAGTGAGGAGCGGGGTTACGAGCAGTACTTC,CAISEERGYEQYF
TRBV2,14,many,TRBD1,TRBJ1-5,TGTGCCAGCAGTAGCGACAGGGGCGATCAGCCCCAGCATTTT,CASSSDRGDQPQHF
TRBV20-1,12,many,TRBD1,TRBJ2-5,TGCAGTGCTGGACAGGGTAGCGAGACCCAGTACTTC,CSAGQGSETQYF
TRBV5-1,15,-,TRBD2,TRBJ2-1,TGCGCCAGCAGCTTGAATCGGGAGGGCCGTAACGAGCAGTTCTTC,CASSLNREGRNEQFF
TRBV28,16,-,TRBD1,TRBJ2-7,TGTGCCAGCAGTCCTCGGTTCCGGACAGGGGGCTACGAGCAGTGCTTC,CASSPRFRTGGYEQCF
TRBV30,14,-,TRBD1,TRBJ1-2,TGTGCCTGGAGTGCGGGACAGGGGGCAGGGGGCTACACCTTC,CAWSAGQGAGGYTF
TRBV28,16,many,-,TRBJ1-5,TGTGCCAGCAGTATACTCGGGAGGGATAGCAATCAGCCCCAGCATTTT,CASSILGRDSNQPQHF
TRBV5-1,15,-,-,TRBJ2-7,TGCGCCAGCAGCTTGGAGTACGGCAGCACCTACGAGCAGTACTTC,CASSLEYGSTYEQYF
TRBV6-1,14,many,-,TRBJ2-7,TGTGCCAGCAGGCGCGACAGTTTCTCCTACGAGCAGTACTTC,CASRRDSFSYEQYF
TRBV7-9,16,many,TRBD2,TRBJ2-3,TGCGCCAGCAGCTCCGGACTAGCGGGAAGCTCAGATACGCAGTATTTT,CASSSGLAGSSDTQYF
TRBV20-1,14,many,TRBD2,TRBJ2-7,TGCAGTGCTAGAAAACCGAGCGGGAGCTACGAGCAGTACTTC,CSARKPSGSYEQYF
TRBV20-1,16,-,TRBD2,TRBJ2-1,TGCAGTGCCCTGGGACTAGCGGGAGGTTCCTACAATGAGCAGTTCTTC,CSALGLAGGSYNEQFF
TRBV28,15,many,-,TRBJ2-7,TGTGCCAGCAGTTACCCCGGGACACTCTCCTACGAGCAGTACTTC,CASSYPGTLSYEQYF
TRBV20-1,13,-,-,TRBJ2-4,TGCAGTGTTGTGGGGCAGGGGAAAAACATTCAGTACTTC,CSVVGQGKNIQYF
TRBV5-1,16,many,TRBD2,TRBJ2-1,TGCGCCAGCAGCTTAGGGACTAGCAGCTCCTACAATGAGCAGTTCTTC,CASSLGTSSSYNEQFF
TRBV6-1,13,few,-,TRBJ1-2,TGTGCCAGCAGACCGTCGGGGCGAGGCGGCTACACCTTC,CASRPSGRGGYTF
TRBV24-1,15,few,-,TRBJ2-2,TGTGCCACCAGTGACGTAACAGGGTTCACCGGGGAGCTGTTTTTT,CATSDVTGFTGELFF
TRBV7-9,14,many,-,TRBJ2-1,TGTGCCAGCATCAGGGACTCTTCCTACAATGAGCAGTTCTTC,CASIRDSSYNEQFF
TRBV12-3/TRBV12-4,16,-,-,TRBJ1-1,TGTGTCAGCAGTCCCCCCCCTGGGACCCTGAACACTGAAGCTTTCTTT,CVSSPPPGTLNTEAFF
TRBV28,14,many,-,TRBJ2-7,TGTGCCAGCGCCCGGAGGGCGAACTCCTACGAGCAGTACTTC,CASARRANSYEQYF
TRBV29-1,11,many,-,TRBJ2-7,TGCAGCGTAGGACATACTTACGAGCAGTACTTC,CSVGHTYEQYF
TRBV10-3,13,few,-,TRBJ2-2,TGTGCCATCAGTGAGTACCCCACCGGGGAGCTGTTTTTT,CAISEYPTGELFF
TRBV29-1,13,-,TRBD1,TRBJ2-7,TGCAGCGTTGGCGACAGGGGGCTAGACGAGCAGTACTTC,CSVGDRGLDEQYF
TRBV7-2,15,few,-,TRBJ2-2,TGTGCCAGCAGCTTAGCCGGTGTTGCGGCCGGGGAGCTGTTTTTT,CASSLAGVAAGELFF
TRBV19,17,-,-,TRBJ2-1,TGTGCCAGTAGTATCCAATCAGGTGCACGCTCCTACAATGAGCAGTTCTTC,CASSIQSGARSYNEQFF
TRBV29-1,14,few,TRBD1,TRBJ2-7,TGCAGCGTGGTGAGACAGGGGGCTAACGCCGAGCAGTACTTC,CSVVRQGANAEQYF
TRBV10-2,15,-,-,TRBJ2-2,TGCGCCAGCAGCTTTAAGAAAGCGAACACCGGGGAGCTGTTTTTT,CASSFKKANTGELFF
TRBV7-9,15,many,TRBD1,TRBJ2-5,TGTGCCAGCAGCTCCTCCGGGACAGGTCAAGAGACCCAGTACTTC,CASSSSGTGQETQYF